The clone carrying this T cell receptor (beta chain) occurred a few times. Its antigen is unknown. V dropped 6 bases and J dropped 9 bases, with 8 bases sitting between them. Germline CDR1 MNHEY, CDR2 SVGAGI. The CDR3 loop spans 11 amino acids. TCRdb recomputed calls from the 5' RACE reads with MiXCR, one row per CDR3 protein. The repertoire holds approximately 160,000 distinct CDR3 sequences, with approximately 9.7% as singletons. This sample was included in a study of T cells after yellow fever vaccination. At the level of the study: The fractions with low cell numbers were processed using SMART-Seq v4 Ultra Low Input.

Study findings and constraints: There was a possibility that FACS-sorted repertoires contained abundant clonotypes contaminating from the bulk population. Clonotype sharing between CD4 and CD8 compartments was small.

The TCR sequence derives from a man between 18 and 35 years old who received the YFV17D yellow fever vaccine. This specimen was CD8+ T cells sorted from PBMCs, taken 45 days after the yellow fever booster vaccination. The J gene is TRBJ2-2, the V gene TRBV6-5; a weak D match, TRBD2 (5 bases). The chain's CDR3 is CASRTGRELFF. The DNA for the CDR3 is TGTGCCAGCAGAACCGGGAGGGAGCTGTTTTTT.